One sample yielded the 9 T cell receptor beta chains listed below, sequenced in a study of tumor-infiltrating lymphocytes in localized non-small cell lung cancer (dated by TCRdb to about 2021). The library was made by the immunoSEQ multiplex PCR assay. Here the immuneACCESS table is served through TCRdb, limited to in-frame sequences with V and J called. Missing clones are a known gap in these copies; in checked studies unresolved V genes cover under half, and the rest lacks a known reason. Here the sample has about 10,000 clones; around 77% occur a single time. 15% to 20% of the sample goes to the ten largest clones. The specimen was uninvolved lung tissue not adjacent to the tumor. Every receptor here comes from a human donor with non-small cell lung cancer.

This chain uses TRBV6-5 with TRBJ1-1, with a possible D match to TRBD1 (5 bases). V lost 1 base to trimming and J lost 4 bases, with 7 bases between them. Looked up from germline, CDR1 is MNHEY and CDR2 is SVGAGI. The CDR3 spans 13 residues. The CDR3 DNA reads as TGTGCCAGCAGTTACTTCGGGGGCACTGAAGCTTTCTTT. Residues: CASSYFGGTEAFF.

The rearrangement links TRBV7-2 to TRBJ1-3; D may be TRBD1 (6 bases). Per germline, CDR1 SGHTA and CDR2 FQGNSA. V lost 4 bases and J lost 3, with 13 bases in between. The CDR3 has 15 amino acids. The CDR3 nucleotides are TGTGCCAGCAGCTCGATGGACAGTCTTGGAAACACCATATATTTT. Amino acids: CASSSMDSLGNTIYF. The complete variable domain, with remaining parts taken from reference TRBV7-2 and TRBJ1-3, reads GAGVSQSPSNKVTEKGKDVELRCDPISGHTALYWYRQSLGQGLEFLIYFQGNSAPDKSGLPSDRFSAERTGGSVSTLTIQRTQQEDSAVYLCASSSMDSLGNTIYFGEGSWLTVV.

The chain links TRBV11-2 to TRBJ1-6; TRBD1 matches at 10 bases. Per germline, CDR1 SGHAT and CDR2 FQNNGV. Trimming at V came to 4 bases and at J to 15 bases, leaving 9 bases not matched to a gene. The CDR3 spans 14 residues. For the CDR3, the DNA is TGTGCCAGCAGCTCGCCGGGACAGGGGCCCCTCCTCCACTTT. This translates into CASSSPGQGPLLHF.

This clone has just one count. This chain joins TRBV11-2 and TRBJ2-3; 7 nucleotides line up with TRBD2. CDR3 length equals 14 residues. V lost 4 bases to trimming and J lost 2 bases; unmatched junction nucleotides: 3. In germline, CDR1 is SGHAT, CDR2 FQNNGV. As DNA, the CDR3 is TGTGCCAGCAGCTCCGGACTAGTCACAGATACGCAGTATTTT. This sequence encodes CASSSGLVTDTQYF.

The CDR3: CASSLDPDGGWDEQYF. The CDR3 DNA follows: TGTGCCAGCAGCTTAGATCCGGACGGGGGTTGGGACGAGCAGTACTTC. This chain joins TRBV11-2 and TRBJ2-7, with a weak D call TRBD2 (6 bases). The CDR3 loop spans 16 amino acids. V lost 0 bases, J lost 5 bases, and 17 bases lay in between. Germline V gene lookup returns CDR1 SGHAT and CDR2 FQNNGV.

The rearrangement links TRBV2 to TRBJ2-6; weak D call: TRBD2 (6 bases). CDR1 and CDR2 from the germline V gene are SNHLY and FYNNEI. Trimming pared 8 bases from V and 4 bases from J, leaving 18 bases between. This CDR3 is 16 amino acids long. DNA of the CDR3: TGTGCCAGCGGGGAAGGAGGGGAACGGGGGGCCAACGTCCTGACTTTC. Translated, it gives CASGEGGERGANVLTF.

The V gene is TRBV9, the J gene TRBJ2-2; D not resolved. Per the germline V gene, CDR1 is SGDLS and CDR2 is YYNGEE. V lost 0 bases and J lost 3, with 3 bases in between. The CDR3 has 13 amino acids. For the CDR3, the DNA is TGTGCCAGCAGCGTAGATTACACCGGGGAGCTGTTTTTT. It specifies CASSVDYTGELFF.

This sequence joins TRBV9 and TRBJ2-1, with unresolved D. Germline values: CDR1 SGDLS, CDR2 YYNGEE. V was cut by 0 bases and J by 6 bases, with 7 bases left in between. The CDR3 covers 13 residues. CDR3 amino acids: CASSVGHPNEQFF. The CDR3 DNA sequence: TGTGCCAGCAGCGTAGGGCACCCCAATGAGCAGTTCTTC.

The gene calls are TRBV27 and TRBJ1-6, with D possibly matching TRBD1 (6 bases). Germline values: CDR1 MNHEY, CDR2 SMNVEV (reference sequence). The CDR3 runs 17 residues. V gave up 8 bases and J gave up 4 bases, with 21 bases separating them. CDR3 sequence: CASATTAWGQYNSPLHF. CDR3 coding DNA: TGTGCCAGCGCTACTACTGCCTGGGGGCAGTATAATTCACCCCTCCACTTT.